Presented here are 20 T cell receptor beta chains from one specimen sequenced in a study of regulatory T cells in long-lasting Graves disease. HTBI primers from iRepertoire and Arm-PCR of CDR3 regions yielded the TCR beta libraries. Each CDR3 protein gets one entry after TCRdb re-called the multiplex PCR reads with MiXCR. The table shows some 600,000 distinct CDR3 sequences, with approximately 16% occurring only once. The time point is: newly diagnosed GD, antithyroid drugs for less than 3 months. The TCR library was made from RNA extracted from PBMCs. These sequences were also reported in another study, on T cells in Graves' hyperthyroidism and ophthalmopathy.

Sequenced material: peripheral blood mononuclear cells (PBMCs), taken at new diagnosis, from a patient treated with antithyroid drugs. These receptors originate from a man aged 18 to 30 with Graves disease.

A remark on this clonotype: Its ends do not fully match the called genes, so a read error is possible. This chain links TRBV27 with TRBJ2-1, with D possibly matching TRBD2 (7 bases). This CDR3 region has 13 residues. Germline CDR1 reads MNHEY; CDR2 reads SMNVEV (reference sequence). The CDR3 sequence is CASSQELRGGGVF. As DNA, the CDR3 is TGTGCCAGCAGCCAAGAGTTGAGGGGGGGGGGGGTCTTC.

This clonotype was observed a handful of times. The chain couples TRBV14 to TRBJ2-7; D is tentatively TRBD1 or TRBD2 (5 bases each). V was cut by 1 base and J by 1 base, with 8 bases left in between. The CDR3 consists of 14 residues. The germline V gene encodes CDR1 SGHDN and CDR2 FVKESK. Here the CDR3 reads CASSQGGASYEQYF. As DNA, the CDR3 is TGTGCCAGCAGCCAAGGAGGGGCTTCCTACGAGCAGTACTTC.

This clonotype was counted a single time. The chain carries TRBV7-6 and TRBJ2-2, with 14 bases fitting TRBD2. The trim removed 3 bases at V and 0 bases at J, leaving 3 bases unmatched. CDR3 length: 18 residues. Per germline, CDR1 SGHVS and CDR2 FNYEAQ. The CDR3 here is CASSFGLAGGTNTGELFF. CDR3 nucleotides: TGTGCCAGCAGCTTTGGACTAGCGGGAGGAACGAACACCGGGGAGCTGTTTTTT.

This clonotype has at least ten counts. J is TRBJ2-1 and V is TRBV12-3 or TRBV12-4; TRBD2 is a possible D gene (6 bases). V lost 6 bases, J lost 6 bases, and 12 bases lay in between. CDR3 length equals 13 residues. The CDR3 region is CASSSGLLNEQFF. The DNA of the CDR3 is TGTGCCAGCAGCTCGGGACTCCTCAATGAGCAGTTCTTC.

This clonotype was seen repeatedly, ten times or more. CDR3 loop: CASSAADHGRDEQFF. For the CDR3, the DNA is TGTGCCAGCAGTGCAGCGGACCACGGTAGGGATGAGCAGTTCTTC. The chain employs TRBV6-1 and TRBJ2-1, with a tentative D call TRBD2 (5 bases). The V end was cut by 4 bases, the J end by 8 bases, with 18 bases between. This CDR3 region has 15 residues. Germline-derived CDR1 and CDR2 are MNHNS and SASEGT.

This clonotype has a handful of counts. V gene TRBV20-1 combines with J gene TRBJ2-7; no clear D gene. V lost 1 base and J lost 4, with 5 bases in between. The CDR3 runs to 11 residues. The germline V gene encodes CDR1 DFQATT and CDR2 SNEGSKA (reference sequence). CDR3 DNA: TGCAGTGCTAGAGCCAATTACGAGCAGTACTTC. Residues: CSARANYEQYF.

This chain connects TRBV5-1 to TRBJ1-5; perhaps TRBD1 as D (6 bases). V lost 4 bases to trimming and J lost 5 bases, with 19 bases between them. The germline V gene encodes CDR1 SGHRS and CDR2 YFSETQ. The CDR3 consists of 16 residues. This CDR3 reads CASSPRDKGGDQPQHF. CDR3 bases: TGCGCCAGCAGCCCCCGGGACAAAGGAGGGGATCAGCCCCAGCATTTT.

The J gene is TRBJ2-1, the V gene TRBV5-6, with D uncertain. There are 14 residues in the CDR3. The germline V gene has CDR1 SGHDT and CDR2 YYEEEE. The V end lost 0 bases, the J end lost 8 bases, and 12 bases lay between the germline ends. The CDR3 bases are TGTGCCAGCAGCTTGGTCGGTCCCCCTCATGAGCAGTTCTTC. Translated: CASSLVGPPHEQFF.

The CDR3 sequence is CASSQDTGSYNSPLHF. Written as DNA, the CDR3 is TGTGCCAGCAGCCAAGATACAGGGTCCTATAATTCACCCCTCCACTTT. The chain joins TRBV3-1 to TRBJ1-6; possibly TRBD1 for D (6 bases). Germline V gene data show CDR1 as LGHDT and CDR2 as YNNKEL (reference sequence). Trimming cost V 0 bases and J 1 base, with 7 bases left between them. This CDR3 is 16 amino acids long.

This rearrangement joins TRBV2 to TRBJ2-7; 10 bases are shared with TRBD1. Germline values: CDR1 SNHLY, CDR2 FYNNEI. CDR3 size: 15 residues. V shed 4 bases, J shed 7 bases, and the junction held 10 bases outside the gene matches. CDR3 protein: CASSGRDRGLEEQYF. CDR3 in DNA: TGTGCCAGCAGTGGCCGGGACAGGGGTCTGGAGGAGCAGTACTTC.

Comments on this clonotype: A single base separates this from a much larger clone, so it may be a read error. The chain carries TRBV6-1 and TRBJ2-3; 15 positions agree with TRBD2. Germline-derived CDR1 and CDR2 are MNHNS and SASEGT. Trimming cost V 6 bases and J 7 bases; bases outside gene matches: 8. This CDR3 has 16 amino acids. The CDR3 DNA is TGTGCCAGCAGCGAGGGACTAGCGGGAGGTGGAAATACGCAGTATTTT. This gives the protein CASSEGLAGGGNTQYF.

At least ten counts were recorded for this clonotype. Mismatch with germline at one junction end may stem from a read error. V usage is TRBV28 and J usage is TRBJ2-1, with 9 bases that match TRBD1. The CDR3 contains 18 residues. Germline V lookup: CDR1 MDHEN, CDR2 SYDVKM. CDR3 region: CASSTDRGFYSSYNERFF. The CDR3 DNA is TGTGCCAGCAGCACCGACAGGGGGTTTTACAGCTCCTACAATGAGCGGTTCTTC.

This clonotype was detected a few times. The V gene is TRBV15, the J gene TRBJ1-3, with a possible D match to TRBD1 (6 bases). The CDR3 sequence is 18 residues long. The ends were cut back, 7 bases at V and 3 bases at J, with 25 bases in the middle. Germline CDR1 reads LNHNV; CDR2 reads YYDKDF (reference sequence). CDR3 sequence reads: CATTAGGRTDLFGNTIYF. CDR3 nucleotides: TGTGCCACCACCGCCGGGGGGAGGACAGACCTCTTTGGAAACACCATATATTTT.

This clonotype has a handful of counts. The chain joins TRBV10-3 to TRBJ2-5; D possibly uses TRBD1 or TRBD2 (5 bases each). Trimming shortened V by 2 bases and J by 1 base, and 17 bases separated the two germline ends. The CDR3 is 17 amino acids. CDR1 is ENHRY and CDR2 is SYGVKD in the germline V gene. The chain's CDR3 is CAISETSGWEIQETQYF. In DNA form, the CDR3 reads TGTGCCATCAGTGAGACGTCAGGGTGGGAGATCCAAGAGACCCAGTACTTC.

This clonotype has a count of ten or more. This CDR3 reads CSALPLAGGSYNEQFF. CDR3 coding DNA: TGCAGTGCGCTACCTCTAGCGGGAGGTTCCTACAATGAGCAGTTCTTC. The J gene is TRBJ2-1, the V gene TRBV20-1, with 11 nucleotides matching TRBD2. The CDR3 is 16 amino acids. Germline V gives CDR1 DFQATT, CDR2 SNEGSKA (reference sequence). J gave up 1 base and V 6 bases, and 8 bases lay outside the gene matches.

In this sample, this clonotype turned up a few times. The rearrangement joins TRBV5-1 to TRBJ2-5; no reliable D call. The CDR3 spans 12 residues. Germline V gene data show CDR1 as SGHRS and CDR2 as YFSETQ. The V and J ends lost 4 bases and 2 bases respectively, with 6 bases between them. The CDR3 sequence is CASSAPQETQYF. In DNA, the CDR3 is TGCGCCAGCAGCGCCCCTCAAGAGACCCAGTACTTC.

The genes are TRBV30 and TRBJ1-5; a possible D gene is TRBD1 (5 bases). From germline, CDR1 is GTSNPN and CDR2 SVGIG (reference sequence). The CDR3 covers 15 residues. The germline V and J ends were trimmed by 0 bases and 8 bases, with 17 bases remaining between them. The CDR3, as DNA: TGTGCCTGGAGTGTGTATCATGGGACCAGGGAGCCCCAGCATTTT. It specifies CAWSVYHGTREPQHF.

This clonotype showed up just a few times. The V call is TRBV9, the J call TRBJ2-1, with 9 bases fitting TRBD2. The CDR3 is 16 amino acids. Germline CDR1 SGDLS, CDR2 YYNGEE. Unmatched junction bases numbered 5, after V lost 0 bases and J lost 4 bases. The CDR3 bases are TGTGCCAGCAGCGTAGACGGCGGGAGGGGGTACAATGAGCAGTTCTTC. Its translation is CASSVDGGRGYNEQFF.

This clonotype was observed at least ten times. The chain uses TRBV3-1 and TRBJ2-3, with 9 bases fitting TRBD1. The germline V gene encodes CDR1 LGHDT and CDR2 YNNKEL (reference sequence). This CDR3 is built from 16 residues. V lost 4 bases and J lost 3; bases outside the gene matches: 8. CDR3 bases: TGTGCCAGCAGCCTCGACAGGGGGAGGTTAACAGATACGCAGTATTTT. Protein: CASSLDRGRLTDTQYF.

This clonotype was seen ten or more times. CDR3 sequence: CAWSVVGGAETQYF. The CDR3 DNA sequence: TGTGCCTGGAGTGTAGTAGGGGGGGCGGAGACCCAGTACTTC. The chain couples TRBV30 to TRBJ2-5; maybe TRBD2 (7 bases). The ends were cut back, 0 bases at V and 5 bases at J, with 13 bases in the middle. CDR1 and CDR2 from the germline V gene are GTSNPN and SVGIG (reference sequence). This CDR3 spans 14 amino acids.